This T cell receptor beta chain derives from a study of prognosis after radiotherapy for stage I lung cancer (dated by TCRdb to the early 2020s). Context from the whole study: About 20 stage I NSCLC patients were enrolled in Nanjing, China, between 2018 and 2019. The study sequenced approximately 40 blood samples from 19 patients, one before and one after SBRT per patient. Every patient was deemed medically inoperable, approximately 12 because of comorbidities and over five because they refused surgery. Some 15 patients had newly diagnosed primary stage I lung tumors, and a few had oligometastatic NSCLC after surgical resection of the primary tumor. The study profiled peripheral blood TCR beta repertoires from stage I NSCLC patients before and after stereotactic body radiotherapy and related them to distant failure. Image-guided IMRT or VMAT was used to deliver SBRT in 3 to 5 fractions at a biologically effective dose of at least 100 Gy. The cohort comprised roughly 13 men and several women with a median age of approximately 74 years, ranging from roughly 50 to 84 years. Four of the 19 patients developed distant metastases after SBRT, at a median of approximately 7 months; the other 15 showed no significant progression. Tumor histology was squamous cell carcinoma in about seven patients and adenocarcinoma in some 12. No patient received concurrent therapy alongside SBRT.

Results the study describes overall, beyond this receptor: Post-SBRT Shannon entropy and its change from baseline were lower in patients who developed distant metastases; baseline Shannon entropy was not associated with metastases. TRBV and TRBJ usage frequencies reportedly varied with metastasis status, involving two V genes at baseline and several V and two J genes after SBRT. Whether the expanded TCR clones were tumor-specific was not determined. The small cohort and short follow-up limited the study, so independent validation of the findings is needed. None of the reported P values were adjusted for multiple comparisons. Unique TCR clone counts fell after SBRT (median 10,088 before versus about 7,400 after; Wilcoxon paired P=0.011).

All patients had node-negative disease on CT and PET/CT, and none had a history of other malignancies or prior chemotherapy or radiotherapy. At each of the two time points, 5 to 6 milliliters of peripheral venous blood were collected into EDTA tubes. Ficoll-Paque Plus density-gradient centrifugation was used to isolate PBMCs. Right after collection, samples were placed at -80 degrees C and kept there until analysis. At the junction V is shortened by 5 bases and J by 5 bases; bases outside the gene matches: 2. CDR1 and CDR2, looked up from the germline V gene, are MDHEN and SYDVKM. The CDR3 holds 12 amino acids from the cysteine to the phenylalanine. Only the CDR3 DNA is retained, 36 bases long and in frame from the first base. Two rounds of multiplex PCR were performed to amplify the TCR beta CDR3 region from genomic DNA. The first PCR round used primers specific to each TRBV and TRBJ gene, and the primer sequences were filed in Chinese patent CN105087789A. The second PCR round used universal primers. The Roche High Pure PCR Template Preparation Kit was used to extract genomic DNA from the frozen PBMCs. The libraries underwent paired-end sequencing with 151 bp reads on an Illumina HiSeq 3000. The paper's processing steps were these. CutAdapt was used to discard raw reads that did not contain the multiplex PCR primer sequences. PEAR was used to merge high-quality paired reads into contigs. By aligning each contig to reference sequences, MiXCR assigned the TRB V, D and J gene segments to that contig. To remove sequencing errors, CDR3 sequences were clustered according to base quality and sequence similarity. Shannon entropy, normalized by the natural log of the productive TCR sequence number, served as the measure of diversity. Clonality was defined as one minus Shannon entropy divided by the natural log of the number of unique clonotypes. The Youden index of ROC curves was used to select progression-free survival cut-offs for repertoire metrics, and analyses were performed in R 3.5.3. TCRdb's own reprocessing of the public reads used fastp at Q25 and MiXCR and kept productive beta chains. Every CDR3 protein is listed once, alongside the most common genes and DNA of its rows. Clone size and V and J calls follow TCRdb, not the original study. This sample has tens of thousands of distinct CDR3 sequences in its table, and about 26% of those were observed once. Around 8.1% of the sample is taken by the ten largest.

At least ten counts were recorded for this clonotype. Its antigen target is currently unknown. One base away there is no much larger clone; base qualities are not given. Here the chain combines TRBV28 and TRBJ1-2; TRBD1 aligns with 7 central bases. The source was PBMCs, collected before or after stereotactic body radiation therapy (not recorded which). The origin of this receptor is a donor of 50 years or more with non-small cell lung cancer. The CDR3 reads CASSRDSYGYTF. The DNA sequence reads TGTGCCAGCAGTAGGGACAGTTATGGCTACACCTTC.